This TCR beta chain was sequenced in a study of blood T cell repertoires in COVID-19. Study at large: Collection of acute and convalescent COVID-19 samples took place in the United States, Italy and Spain.

In the study's own analysis: Reference gene primer amplification gave nucleated cell count estimates. Measured with immunoSEQ multiplex PCR; TCRdb has only the in-frame clones, and not every one. That table is the source of V, J and clone size, and D and trimming were worked out from the DNA. The profile shows 120,000 or so clones, 82% of them singletons. V lost 8 bases, J lost 8 bases, and 2 bases stayed unmatched. Per the germline V gene, CDR1 is MNHEY and CDR2 is SVGAGI. CDR3 length equals 12 residues. The specimen sequenced was peripheral blood. The receptor comes from an older woman with acute or convalescent COVID-19. J is TRBJ1-4 and V is TRBV6-5, with TRBD1 identical over 10 bases. The CDR3 spells CASGTGAEKLFF. CDR3 nucleotides: TGTGCCAGCGGGACAGGGGCCGAAAAACTGTTTTTT.